Below, one TCR beta chain is given with its context. The antigen remains unidentified. The CDR3 runs to 15 residues. The J segment lost 7 bases and the V segment lost 3 bases, leaving 7 bases of the junction unmatched. CDR1 and CDR2 from the germline V gene are MNHNS and SASEGT. Researchers ran the PCR with 60 Vbeta and 13 Jbeta primers. Method: immunoSEQ multiplex PCR; TCRdb's copy keeps in-frame clones and lacks some. The sample carries some 140,000 clones, around 74% recorded once. These data come from a study of cytomegalovirus exposure and HLA in healthy donors. Overall study context: Around 86 million unique TCRs, all from HLA-typed donors, were included in an early release of the data. Notes on the study in general: A later analysis reportedly found that, within productive TCRs, an Asian-associated ancestry cluster had fewer N-insertions than the mean observed across the approximately 700 donors. Certain indistinguishable V segments, among them TRBV6-2 and TRBV6-3, were excluded. Presence/absence analyses treated sequencing depth as roughly uniform across donors.

V and J are TRBV6-1 and TRBJ2-1, with TRBD2 matching 9 bases. The sequencing input was PBMCs. This TCR was recovered from a man between 25 and 39 years old in good health and CMV-seronegative. The CDR3 loop is CASSEIAGVGNEQFF. CDR3 in DNA: TGTGCCAGCAGTGAGATAGCGGGAGTAGGAAATGAGCAGTTCTTC.